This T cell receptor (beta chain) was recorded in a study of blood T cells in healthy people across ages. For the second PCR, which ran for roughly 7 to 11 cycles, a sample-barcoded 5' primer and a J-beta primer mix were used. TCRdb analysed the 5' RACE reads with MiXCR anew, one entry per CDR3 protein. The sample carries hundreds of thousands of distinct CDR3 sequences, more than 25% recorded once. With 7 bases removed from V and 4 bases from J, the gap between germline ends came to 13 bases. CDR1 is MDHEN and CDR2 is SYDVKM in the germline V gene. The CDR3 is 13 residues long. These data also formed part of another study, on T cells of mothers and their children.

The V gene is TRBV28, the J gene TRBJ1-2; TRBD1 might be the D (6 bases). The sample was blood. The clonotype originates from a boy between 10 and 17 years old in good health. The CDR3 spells CASTLQGGYGYTF. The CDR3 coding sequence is TGTGCCAGCACTCTACAGGGCGGCTATGGCTACACCTTC.